The 11 T cell receptor beta chains below come from one sample, sequenced in a study of blood T cell repertoires in COVID-19. Profiled with immunoSEQ multiplex PCR; TCRdb holds only in-frame clones, not every one. The repertoire holds around 90,000 clones, with about 92% as singletons. Sequencing input: peripheral blood. These receptors came from a woman in her fifties or sixties with active COVID-19.

The rearrangement uses TRBV4-2 and TRBJ1-4, with D possibly being TRBD1 (6 bases). The V end lost 3 bases, the J end lost 2 bases, and 13 bases lay between the germline ends. The CDR3 is 16 residues long. Germline CDR1 and CDR2: LGHNA and YNFKEQ. The CDR3: CASSQLGGATNEKLFF. The CDR3 DNA is TGTGCCAGCAGCCAGTTGGGGGGGGCCACTAATGAAAAACTGTTTTTT.

J is TRBJ2-2 and V is TRBV11-3, with 7 nucleotides matching TRBD1. The CDR3 length is 14 residues. Germline lookup yields CDR1 SGHNT and CDR2 YENEEA. V lost 8 bases and J lost 3; bases outside the gene matches: 6. CDR3 in amino acids: CASGGQLHTGELFF. CDR3 in DNA: TGTGCCAGCGGGGGACAGTTACACACCGGGGAGCTGTTTTTT. Filled out from reference TRBV11-3 and TRBJ2-2, the complete variable domain reads EAGVVQSPRYKIIEKKQPVAFWCNPISGHNTLYWYLQNLGQGPELLIRYENEEAVDDSQLPKDRFSAERLKGVDSTLKIQPAELGDSAVYLCASGGQLHTGELFFGEGSRLTVL.

The rearrangement uses TRBV6-5 and TRBJ2-7; D is perhaps TRBD2 (6 bases). CDR3 length equals 11 residues. Trimming took off 7 bases at V and 2 bases at J, with 6 bases between the two ends. The V gene's germline CDR1 is MNHEY and CDR2 SVGAGI. The CDR3 protein is CASTGAYEQYF. The CDR3 nucleotides read TGTGCCAGCACGGGGGCCTACGAGCAGTACTTC.

The chain employs TRBV18 and TRBJ1-5, with 8 bases matching TRBD1. The CDR3 spans 14 residues. Germline V gene sequence: CDR1 KGHSH, CDR2 LQKENI. After removal of 6 bases from V and 2 bases from J, the junction contained 3 bases not matched to a gene. The CDR3 nucleotides are TGTGCCAGCTCTTCGGACAGGGGCAATCAGCCCCAGCATTTT. It codes for CASSSDRGNQPQHF.

This chain connects TRBV21-1 to TRBJ1-5; the D call TRBD1 from the table was never checked on the DNA. TRBV21-1 is classified as a pseudogene. The CDR3 has 13 amino acids. The CDR3 DNA follows: TGTGCCAGCAGCACTCAGGGCAATCAGCCCCAGCATTTT. Amino acids: CASSTQGNQPQHF.

The V call is TRBV3-1 (or the pseudogene TRBV3-2), the J call TRBJ2-5, with unresolved D. The CDR3 length is 11 residues. From germline, CDR1 is LGHDT and CDR2 YNNKEL (reference sequence). V was cut by 6 bases and J by 4 bases, with 6 bases left in between. This CDR3 is CASSLGETQYF. CDR3 nucleotides: TGTGCCAGCAGTCTCGGAGAGACCCAGTACTTC.

The chain combines TRBV2 with TRBJ1-6; 7 bases fit TRBD1. Per the germline V gene, CDR1 is SNHLY and CDR2 is FYNNEI. This CDR3 contains 14 residues. V was pared by 6 bases and J by 9 bases, with 8 bases of the junction left unmatched. The CDR3 is CASSAGTDISPLHF. CDR3 DNA: TGTGCCAGCAGCGCCGGGACAGATATTTCACCCCTCCACTTT.

The chain carries TRBV2 and TRBJ1-5; D uncertain. This CDR3 comprises 14 residues. Germline CDR1 SNHLY, CDR2 FYNNEI. Trimming pared 5 bases from V and 7 bases from J, leaving 15 bases between. The CDR3 DNA is TGTGCCAGCAGTCTCATCGGGGAAAGCCAGCCCCAGCATTTT. It encodes CASSLIGESQPQHF.

This sequence joins TRBV5-1 and TRBJ2-2; a weak D match, TRBD1 (6 bases). This CDR3 is 15 amino acids long. Per germline, CDR1 SGHRS and CDR2 YFSETQ. The V and J ends lost 0 bases and 5 bases respectively, with 11 bases between them. Written as DNA, the CDR3 is TGCGCCAGCAGCTTGGAGGACAGAGGAACCGGGGAGCTGTTTTTT. Amino acids: CASSLEDRGTGELFF.

For the CDR3, the DNA is TGTGCCTGGAGTGGGGGGGGCGAGCAGACCCAGTACTTC. Translated, it gives CAWSGGGEQTQYF. This chain joins TRBV30 and TRBJ2-5; D might be TRBD2 (7 bases). Trimming removed 1 base from V and 6 bases from J, with 12 bases in between. CDR1 is GTSNPN, CDR2 SVGIG, per germline (reference sequence). This CDR3 region has 13 residues. The full variable domain, rest sourced from reference TRBV30 and TRBJ2-5, is SQTIHQWPATLVQPVGSPLSLECTVEGTSNPNLYWYRQAAGRGLQLLFYSVGIGQISSEVPQNLSASRPQDRQFILSSKKLLLSDSGFYLCAWSGGGEQTQYFGPGTRLLVL.

This rearrangement joins TRBV5-8 to TRBJ1-5; the D is unclear. The germline V gene has CDR1 SGHTS and CDR2 YDEGEE. This CDR3 spans 15 amino acids. The germline V and J ends were trimmed by 1 base and 0 bases, with 8 bases remaining between them. The CDR3 sequence is CASSLRTFSNQPQHF. The DNA for the CDR3 is TGTGCCAGCAGCTTGAGGACTTTTAGCAATCAGCCCCAGCATTTT.